The 14 T cell receptor beta chains given below trace back to one sample, sequenced in a study of blood T cell repertoires in COVID-19. Measured with immunoSEQ multiplex PCR; TCRdb has only the in-frame clones, and not every one. The profile shows around 280,000 clones, 89% of them singletons. Material for sequencing was PBMCs or T cells enriched from blood (not recorded which). The receptors stem from a woman in her thirties or forties who had recovered from COVID-19.

The genes are TRBV19 and TRBJ1-6; a weak D match, TRBD1 (6 bases). Germline V gives CDR1 LNHDA, CDR2 SQIVND (reference sequence). V was shortened by 8 bases and J by 5 bases, with 10 bases between the two germline ends. This CDR3 spans 13 amino acids. The CDR3 sequence is CASQDRHNSPLHF. CDR3 nucleotide sequence: TGTGCCAGTCAGGACAGACATAATTCACCCCTCCACTTT.

DNA for the CDR3: TGCGCCAGCAGCTTCGATACAGGGACGCCCTATGGCTACACCTTC. This translates into CASSFDTGTPYGYTF. The chain couples TRBV5-1 to TRBJ1-2; perhaps TRBD1 as D (6 bases). Trimming stripped 2 bases from V and 4 bases from J, with 15 bases between. Looked up from germline, CDR1 is SGHRS and CDR2 is YFSETQ. The CDR3 has 15 amino acids.

The V and J genes are TRBV11-2 and TRBJ2-3, with a possible D match to TRBD1 (6 bases). The V gene's germline CDR1 is SGHAT and CDR2 FQNNGV. CDR3 length equals 15 residues. V lost 1 base, J lost 4 bases, and 12 bases lay in between. The CDR3 sequence is CASSLVFRGADTQYF. In DNA, the CDR3 is TGTGCCAGCAGCTTAGTGTTCAGGGGAGCAGATACGCAGTATTTT. Filled out from reference TRBV11-2 and TRBJ2-3, the complete variable domain reads EAGVAQSPRYKIIEKRQSVAFWCNPISGHATLYWYQQILGQGPKLLIQFQNNGVVDDSQLPKDRFSAERLKGVDSTLKIQPAKLEDSAVYLCASSLVFRGADTQYFGPGTRLTVL.

This chain joins TRBV19 and TRBJ1-2; 7 nucleotides align to TRBD1. Germline V gene data show CDR1 as LNHDA and CDR2 as SQIVND (reference sequence). CDR3 length equals 14 residues. With V trimmed by 5 bases and J by 3 bases, 6 bases remained unmatched. CDR3 amino acids: CASSAEQGYYGYTF. The CDR3, as DNA: TGTGCCAGTAGTGCCGAACAGGGGTACTATGGCTACACCTTC.

This clone appeared a few times. The chain combines TRBV7-8 with TRBJ2-1, with TRBD2 identical over 9 bases. V dropped 3 bases and J dropped 4; count of bases not matched to a gene: 7. Germline loops: CDR1 SGHVS, CDR2 FQNEAQ. This CDR3 comprises 16 residues. The CDR3 DNA follows: TGTGCCAGCAGCTTGGGTGGGCTAGCGGGGTACAATGAGCAGTTCTTC. As protein: CASSLGGLAGYNEQFF.

The chain carries TRBV27 and TRBJ2-1; 8 nucleotides align to TRBD2. V dropped 8 bases and J dropped 5; count of bases not matched to a gene: 11. Germline V lookup: CDR1 MNHEY, CDR2 SMNVEV (reference sequence). The CDR3 is made up of 15 amino acids. CDR3 sequence reads: CASSPRTSRDNEQFF. The CDR3 region has the DNA TGTGCCAGCTCCCCCCGGACTAGCAGAGACAATGAGCAGTTCTTC.

The chain recombines TRBV4-2 with TRBJ1-1, with D possibly being TRBD1 (5 bases). Germline V gene sequence: CDR1 LGHNA, CDR2 YNFKEQ. V was shortened by 1 base and J by 4 bases, with 22 bases between the two germline ends. This CDR3 is built from 18 residues. The CDR3 DNA reads TGTGCCAGCAGCCAAGGCCCCCGAGGGCCGGAGGGGCTCACTGAAGCTTTCTTT. Translation gives CASSQGPRGPEGLTEAFF.

This clone occurred a few times. The chain couples TRBV2 to TRBJ1-2; possible D gene TRBD1, 6 bases. This CDR3 has 15 amino acids. The V end lost 6 bases, the J end lost 0 bases, and 14 bases lay between the germline ends. Per the germline V gene, CDR1 is SNHLY and CDR2 is FYNNEI. The CDR3 region has the DNA TGTGCCAGCAGCTACGACAGGAGTACTAACTATGGCTACACCTTC. Its protein is CASSYDRSTNYGYTF.

This chain uses TRBV19 with TRBJ1-2, with 10 bases identical to TRBD1. Unmatched junction bases numbered 11, after V lost 4 bases and J lost 3 bases. The CDR3 sequence is 17 residues long. Germline V CDR1 and CDR2: LNHDA, SQIVND (reference sequence). The CDR3 DNA follows: TGTGCCAGTAGTACCGTGGACAGGGGGAACTTGGACTATGGCTACACCTTC. Translated: CASSTVDRGNLDYGYTF.

The V call is TRBV6-1, the J call TRBJ1-2, with 9 bases lining up with TRBD1. V was clipped by 0 bases and J by 7 bases; unmatched bases: 12. Per the germline V gene, CDR1 is MNHNS and CDR2 is SASEGT. The CDR3 length is 17 residues. The CDR3 DNA sequence: TGTGCCAGCAGTGAAGCTCCCACAGGGGGCGGTTACGGTGGCTACACCTTC. It specifies CASSEAPTGGGYGGYTF.

CDR3 loop: CASSSLGTPDFYGYTF. DNA of the CDR3: TGTGCCAGCAGTTCCCTTGGGACACCCGACTTCTATGGCTACACCTTC. The chain carries TRBV6-5 and TRBJ1-2; tentative D call: TRBD1 (6 bases). The germline CDR1 and CDR2 sequences are MNHEY and SVGAGI. CDR3 length: 16 amino acids. The V gene lost 4 bases and the J gene lost 4 bases, with 19 bases spanning the gap.

CDR3 nucleotides: TGCGCCAGCAGCCCGGGTGGGTTGGGTGCCCACGAGCAGTACTTC. Its protein is CASSPGGLGAHEQYF. The J gene is TRBJ2-7, the V gene TRBV5-1; no reliable D call. This CDR3 comprises 15 residues. V shed 4 bases and J shed 5 bases, with 19 bases lying between them. Germline CDR1 SGHRS, CDR2 YFSETQ.

V and J are TRBV5-1 and TRBJ2-7, with 8 positions matching TRBD2. Germline V gene data show CDR1 as SGHRS and CDR2 as YFSETQ. With 2 bases clipped from V and 1 base from J, the junction kept 17 bases outside the gene matches. The CDR3 length is 19 residues. This CDR3 reads CASSFGRVITPLGSYEQYF. The CDR3 DNA is TGCGCCAGCAGCTTCGGGAGGGTTATAACCCCATTGGGGTCCTACGAGCAGTACTTC.

V usage is TRBV5-1 and J usage is TRBJ2-1, with D possibly being TRBD1 (5 bases). The CDR3 is made up of 15 amino acids. Trimming stripped 0 bases from V and 0 bases from J, with 7 bases between. Germline V gives CDR1 SGHRS, CDR2 YFSETQ. The CDR3 DNA reads TGCGCCAGCAGCTTGGGACAGACCTCCTACAATGAGCAGTTCTTC. Protein: CASSLGQTSYNEQFF.